This T cell receptor (beta chain) emerged from a study of T cell repertoires and HLA-DP antigens. Primers targeted 54 TRBV and 13 TRBJ segments. Sequenced by immunoSEQ multiplex PCR; TCRdb stores in-frame clones only, minus some. The table includes under 5,000 clones, around 76% detected once. Broader study findings: The CD4+ repertoire was not split into naive and memory.

After removal of 3 bases from V and 3 bases from J, the junction contained 4 bases not matched to a gene. From germline, CDR1 is MNHEY and CDR2 SMNVEV (reference sequence). The CDR3 runs to 15 residues. HeLa cells expressing allogeneic DPB1 restimulated the approximately 15-day-expanded CD4+ cells for 20 to 30 h. Stimulation used HeLa cells expressing transduced HLA-DPA1/DPB1, HLA-DM, invariant chain and CD80. This receptor was taken from a woman younger than 30 in good health and CMV-seronegative. The chain joins TRBV27 to TRBJ1-5; TRBD1 matches 8 bases. Specimen: CD137- CD4+ T cells from cultured PBMCs. CDR3 sequence reads: CASSFTGQVNQPQHF. Here the CDR3 DNA reads TGTGCCAGCAGTTTTACGGGACAGGTCAATCAGCCCCAGCATTTT.